This T cell receptor beta chain was captured in a study of beta chain features in type 1 diabetes. Post-sort purity exceeded 95% for all sorted populations. This clone was detected only a few times. Per the germline V gene, CDR1 is SNHLY and CDR2 is FYNNEI. Trimming shortened V by 4 bases and J by 1 base, and 8 bases separated the two germline ends. CDR3 length: 15 residues. The sequenced template was cDNA made from the entire isolated RNA. The table came from immunoSEQ multiplex PCR; TCRdb's copy has only in-frame clones and leaves some out. The sample lists approximately 380,000 clones; more than 13% were seen once.

The origin of this receptor is a woman younger than 35 in good health. The chain uses TRBV2 and TRBJ2-6, with D unclear. Sequenced sample: naive CD4+ T cells from blood. CDR3 DNA sequence: TGTGCCAGCAGTGGGTACAGATCTGGGGCCAACGTCCTGACTTTC. Translating gives CASSGYRSGANVLTF.